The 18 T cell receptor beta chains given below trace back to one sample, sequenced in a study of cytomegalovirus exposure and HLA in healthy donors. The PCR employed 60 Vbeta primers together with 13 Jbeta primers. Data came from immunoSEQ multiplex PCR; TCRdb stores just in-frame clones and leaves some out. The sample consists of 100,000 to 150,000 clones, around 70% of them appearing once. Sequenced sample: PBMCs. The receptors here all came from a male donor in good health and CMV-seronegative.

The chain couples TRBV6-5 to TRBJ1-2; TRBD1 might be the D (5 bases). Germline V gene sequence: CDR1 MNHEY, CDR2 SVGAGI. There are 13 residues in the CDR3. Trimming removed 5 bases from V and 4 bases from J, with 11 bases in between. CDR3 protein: CASSEQDSYGYTF. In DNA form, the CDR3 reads TGTGCCAGCAGTGAACAGGATTCCTATGGCTACACCTTC.

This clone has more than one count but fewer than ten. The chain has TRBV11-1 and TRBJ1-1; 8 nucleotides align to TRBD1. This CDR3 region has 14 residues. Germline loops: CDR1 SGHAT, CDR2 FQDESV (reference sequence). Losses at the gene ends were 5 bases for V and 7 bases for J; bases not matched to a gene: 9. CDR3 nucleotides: TGTGCCAGCAGCCGGATTGAGACAGGGGTTGAAGCTTTCTTT. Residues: CASSRIETGVEAFF.

The CDR3 bases are TGTGCCAGTACCGCCCGGACAGATTTTTCAAAGGGCTACACCTTC. This translates into CASTARTDFSKGYTF. V and J are TRBV19 and TRBJ1-2, with TRBD1 as a possible D gene (6 bases). Trimming removed 7 bases from V and 8 bases from J, with 23 bases in between. Germline assignment: CDR1 LNHDA and CDR2 SQIVND (reference sequence). The CDR3 contains 15 residues.

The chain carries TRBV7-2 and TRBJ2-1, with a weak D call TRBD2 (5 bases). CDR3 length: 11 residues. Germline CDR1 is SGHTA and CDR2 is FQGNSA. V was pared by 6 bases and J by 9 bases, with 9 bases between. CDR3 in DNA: TGTGCCAGCAGAGCGGCAGGTGAGCAGTTCTTC. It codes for CASRAAGEQFF.

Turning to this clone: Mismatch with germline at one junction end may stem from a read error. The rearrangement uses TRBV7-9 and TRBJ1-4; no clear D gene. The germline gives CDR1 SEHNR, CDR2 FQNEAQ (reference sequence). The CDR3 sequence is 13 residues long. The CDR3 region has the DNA TGTTCCAGCAGCGAGGGCTTTTTGGAAAAACTGTTTTTT. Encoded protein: CSSSEGFLEKLFF.

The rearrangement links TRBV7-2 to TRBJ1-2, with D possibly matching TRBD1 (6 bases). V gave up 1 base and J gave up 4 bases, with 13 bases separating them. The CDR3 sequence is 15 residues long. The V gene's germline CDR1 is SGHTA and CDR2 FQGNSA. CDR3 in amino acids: CASSLEGVPGYGYTF. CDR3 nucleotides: TGTGCCAGCAGCTTAGAGGGGGTTCCGGGCTATGGCTACACCTTC.

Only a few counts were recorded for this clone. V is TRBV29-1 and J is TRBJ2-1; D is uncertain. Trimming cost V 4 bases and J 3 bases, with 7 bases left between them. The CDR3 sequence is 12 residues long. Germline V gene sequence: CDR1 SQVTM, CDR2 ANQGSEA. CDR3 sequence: CSVVASYNEQFF. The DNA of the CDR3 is TGCAGCGTTGTGGCAAGCTACAATGAGCAGTTCTTC.

DNA of the CDR3: TGTGCCAGCAGTGCCCAGGGCCCCGGGGAGCTGTTTTTT. This encodes CASSAQGPGELFF. The rearrangement uses TRBV6-1 and TRBJ2-2, with a possible D match to TRBD1 (5 bases). Germline V CDR1 and CDR2: MNHNS, SASEGT. V gave up 4 bases and J gave up 6 bases, with 9 bases separating them. This CDR3 has 13 amino acids.

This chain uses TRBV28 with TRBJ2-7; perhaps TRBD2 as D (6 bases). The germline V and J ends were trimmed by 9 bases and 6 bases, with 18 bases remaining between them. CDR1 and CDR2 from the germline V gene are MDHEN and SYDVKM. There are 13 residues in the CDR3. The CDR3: CARVGRPGCEQYF. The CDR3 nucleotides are TGTGCCAGGGTTGGGAGGCCGGGTTGCGAGCAGTACTTC. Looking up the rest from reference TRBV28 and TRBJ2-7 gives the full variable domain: DVKVTQSSRYLVKRTGEKVFLECVQDMDHENMFWYRQDPGLGLRLIYFSYDVKMKEKGDIPEGYSVSREKKERFSLILESASTNQTSMYLCARVGRPGCEQYFGPGTRLTVT.

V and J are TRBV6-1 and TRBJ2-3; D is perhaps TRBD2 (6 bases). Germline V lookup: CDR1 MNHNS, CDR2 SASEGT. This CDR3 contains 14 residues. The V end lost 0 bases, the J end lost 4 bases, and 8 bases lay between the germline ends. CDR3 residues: CASSEARRADTQYF. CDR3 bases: TGTGCCAGCAGTGAAGCGCGGAGGGCAGATACGCAGTATTTT.

CDR3 sequence (DNA): TGCGCCAGCAGCTTGGGCAGGGGAGGGGATACGCAGTATTTT. This translates into CASSLGRGGDTQYF. The rearrangement joins TRBV5-1 to TRBJ2-3, with D possibly being TRBD2 (7 bases). The CDR3 consists of 14 residues. Germline values: CDR1 SGHRS, CDR2 YFSETQ. Trimming took off 0 bases at V and 6 bases at J, with 11 bases between the two ends.

In DNA, the CDR3 is TGTGCCAGCAGCCAGTTTAGCGGATCCACAGATACGCAGTATTTT. This translates into CASSQFSGSTDTQYF. This chain links TRBV4-2 with TRBJ2-3; D is perhaps TRBD2 (6 bases). CDR3 length: 15 amino acids. Germline CDR1 reads LGHNA; CDR2 reads YNFKEQ. V was clipped by 3 bases and J by 2 bases, with 12 bases between them.

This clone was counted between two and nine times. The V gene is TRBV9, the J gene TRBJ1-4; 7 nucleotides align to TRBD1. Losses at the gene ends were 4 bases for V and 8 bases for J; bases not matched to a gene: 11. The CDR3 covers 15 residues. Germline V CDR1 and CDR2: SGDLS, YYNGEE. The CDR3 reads CASSPMTGSSEKLFF. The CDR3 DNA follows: TGTGCCAGCAGCCCGATGACAGGGTCTAGCGAAAAACTGTTTTTT.

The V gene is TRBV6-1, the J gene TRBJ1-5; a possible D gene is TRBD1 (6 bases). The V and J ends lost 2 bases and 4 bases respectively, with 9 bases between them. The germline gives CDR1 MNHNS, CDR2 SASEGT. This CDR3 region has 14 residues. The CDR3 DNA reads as TGTGCCAGCAGTGAAACAGGGCCGAATCAGCCCCAGCATTTT. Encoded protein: CASSETGPNQPQHF.

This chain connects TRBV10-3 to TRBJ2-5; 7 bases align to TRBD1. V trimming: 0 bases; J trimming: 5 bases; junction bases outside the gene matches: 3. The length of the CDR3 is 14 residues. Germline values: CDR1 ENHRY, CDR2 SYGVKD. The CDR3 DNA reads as TGTGCCATCAGTGAGTCAAGGGGGCGTGAGACCCAGTACTTC. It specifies CAISESRGRETQYF.

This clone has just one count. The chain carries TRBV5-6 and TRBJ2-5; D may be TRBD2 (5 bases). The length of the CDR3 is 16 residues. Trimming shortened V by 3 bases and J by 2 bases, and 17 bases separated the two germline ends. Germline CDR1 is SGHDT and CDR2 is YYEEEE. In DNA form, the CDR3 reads TGTGCCAGCAGCTCCCGGACTTATTTAACGCAAGAGACCCAGTACTTC. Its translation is CASSSRTYLTQETQYF.

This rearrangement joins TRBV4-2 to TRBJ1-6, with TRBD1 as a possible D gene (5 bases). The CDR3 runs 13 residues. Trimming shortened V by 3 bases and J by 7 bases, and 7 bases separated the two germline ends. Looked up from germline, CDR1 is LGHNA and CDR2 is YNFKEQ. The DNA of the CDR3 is TGTGCCAGCAGCCAGGGGGGGAATTCACCCCTCCACTTT. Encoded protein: CASSQGGNSPLHF.

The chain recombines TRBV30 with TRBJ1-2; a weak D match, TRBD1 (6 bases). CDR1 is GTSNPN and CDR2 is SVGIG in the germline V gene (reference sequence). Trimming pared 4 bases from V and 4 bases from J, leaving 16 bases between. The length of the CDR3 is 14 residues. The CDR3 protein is CAWKPPTGLYGYTF. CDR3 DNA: TGTGCCTGGAAACCCCCGACAGGCCTCTATGGCTACACCTTC.